Following are 22 T cell receptor beta chains from one sample sequenced in a study of T cells in Graves' hyperthyroidism and ophthalmopathy. The CDR3 regions of TCR beta were amplified from RNA transcripts. Carried out on the TCR CDR3, a first-round RT-PCR used the HTBI primer set. From the multiplex PCR reads, TCRdb called clonotypes with MiXCR, one entry per CDR3 protein. Found here are 300,000 to 450,000 distinct CDR3 sequences, approximately 14% of them singletons; the top ten hold roughly 25%. Sequenced: blood. The origin of the receptors is a woman under 30 with Graves' hyperthyroidism that later progressed to Graves' ophthalmopathy.

As concerns this clonotype: A junction end diverges from the germline sequence, so it may reflect a read error. The chain joins TRBV7-9 to TRBJ2-5, with 7 positions matching TRBD1. The CDR3 is 17 residues long. Germline V gene lookup returns CDR1 SEHNR and CDR2 FQNEAQ (reference sequence). The CDR3 DNA sequence: TGTGCCAACAGCTTAGTAGTCTGGGGACAGTGGGAAGAGACCCAGTACTTC. As protein: CANSLVVWGQWEETQYF.

Comment on this clonotype: A much larger clone differs by one base, so this may be a read error. The V call is TRBV5-6, the J call TRBJ2-7, with a possible D match to TRBD1 (7 bases). The J call may be faulty, since TRBJ2-1 better matches the DNA end. The CDR3 runs to 15 residues. Germline CDR1 and CDR2: SGHDT and YYEEEE. CDR3 residues: CASSPQGGHSYEQFF. CDR3 sequence (DNA): TGTGCCAGCAGTCCGCAGGGGGGCCACTCCTACGAGCAGTTCTTC.

This clonotype was picked up many times. The chain employs TRBV27 and TRBJ2-5; D is unclear. Germline-derived CDR1 and CDR2 are MNHEY and SMNVEV (reference sequence). The ends were cut back, 1 base at V and 5 bases at J, with 14 bases in the middle. The CDR3 has 15 amino acids. The CDR3 here is CASSLWSGRGETQYF. The CDR3 nucleotides read TGTGCCAGCAGTTTATGGTCCGGGCGCGGCGAGACCCAGTACTTC.

About this clonotype: A clone one base away is much larger, so this may be a read error. The conserved final phenylalanine or tryptophan is absent from the CDR3, which likely points to a read error. The rearrangement links TRBV27 to TRBJ2-7; D remains ambiguous. Looked up from germline, CDR1 is MNHEY and CDR2 is SMNVEV (reference sequence). Trimming took 3 bases from V and 4 from J, leaving 10 bases between them. The CDR3 has 13 residues. CDR3 amino acids: CASSLDADYEQYL. The CDR3 DNA sequence: TGTGCCAGCAGTTTGGACGCCGATTACGAGCAGTACCTC.

This clonotype was found many times. The rearrangement joins TRBV5-1 to TRBJ1-5; 9 bases align to TRBD1. V gave up 3 bases and J gave up 0 bases; unmatched junction bases: 1. Germline V gives CDR1 SGHRS, CDR2 YFSETQ. The CDR3 runs 15 residues. CDR3 nucleotide sequence: TGCGCCAGCAGCTGGACAGGGGATAGCAATCAGCCCCAGCATTTT. Translating gives CASSWTGDSNQPQHF.

The rearrangement links TRBV7-9 to TRBJ1-3; D perhaps matches TRBD1 (5 bases). Trimming took off 5 bases at V and 4 bases at J, with 12 bases between the two ends. Germline values: CDR1 SEHNR, CDR2 FQNEAQ (reference sequence). The CDR3 is 14 residues long. CDR3 protein: CASSPGTVGNTIYF. As DNA, the CDR3 is TGTGCCAGCAGCCCCGGGACGGTCGGAAACACCATATATTTT.

V usage is TRBV4-3 and J usage is TRBJ2-5; either TRBD1 or TRBD2 may supply D (7 bases each). Per the germline V gene, CDR1 is LGHNA and CDR2 is YSLEER. The CDR3 has 15 amino acids. V was clipped by 4 bases and J by 4 bases, with 16 bases between them. DNA of the CDR3: TGCGCCAGCAGCCCAGTGATCAGGGGGGGAGAGACCCAGTACTTC. Its translation: CASSPVIRGGETQYF.

This clonotype was detected only a few times. The chain employs TRBV6-2 or TRBV6-3 and TRBJ2-7, with D perhaps being TRBD1 or TRBD2 (5 bases each). The CDR3 spans 13 residues. Germline V lookup: CDR1 MNHEY, CDR2 SVGEGT. Trimming pared 6 bases from V and 6 bases from J, leaving 15 bases between. In DNA form, the CDR3 reads TGTGCCAGCAGCCGGGGACCCTCGGGCGAGCAGTACTTC. Amino acids: CASSRGPSGEQYF.

At least ten counts were recorded for this clonotype. V usage is TRBV28 and J usage is TRBJ2-1; 10 positions match TRBD2. Unmatched junction bases numbered 5, after V lost 6 bases and J lost 6 bases. From germline, CDR1 is MDHEN and CDR2 SYDVKM. This CDR3 has 14 amino acids. In DNA, the CDR3 is TGTGCCAGCAGACAAACTAGCGGGATCAATGAGCAGTTCTTC. It translates to CASRQTSGINEQFF. Based on the CDR3 plus reference TRBV28 and TRBJ2-1, the full variable domain is DVKVTQSSRYLVKRTGEKVFLECVQDMDHENMFWYRQDPGLGLRLIYFSYDVKMKEKGDIPEGYSVSREKKERFSLILESASTNQTSMYLCASRQTSGINEQFFGPGTRLTVL.

This clonotype was seen many times. The V call is TRBV24-1, the J call TRBJ2-5; 10 bases align to TRBD2. Trimming took 1 base from V and 2 from J; bases not matched to a gene: 9. The length of the CDR3 is 18 residues. The germline V gene has CDR1 KGHDR and CDR2 SFDVKD. CDR3 sequence reads: CATSDFGSGREGQETQYF. As DNA, the CDR3 is TGTGCCACCAGTGATTTCGGGAGCGGGAGGGAAGGGCAAGAGACCCAGTACTTC.

This clonotype was observed many times. The V and J genes are TRBV7-8 and TRBJ2-3; 12 bases align to TRBD2. Germline V lookup: CDR1 SGHVS, CDR2 FQNEAQ. V trimming: 1 base; J trimming: 0 bases; junction bases outside the gene matches: 14. The CDR3 is 21 amino acids. The CDR3 region has the DNA TGTGCCAGCAGCTTAGGGGTCCTAGCGGGAGGGGGGCGGTATAGCACAGATACGCAGTATTTT. Translating it yields CASSLGVLAGGGRYSTDTQYF.

This clonotype appeared many times. The rearrangement links TRBV5-1 to TRBJ2-1; TRBD2 might be the D (5 bases). The germline V and J ends were trimmed by 4 bases and 9 bases, with 14 bases remaining between them. This CDR3 spans 13 amino acids. Germline assignment: CDR1 SGHRS and CDR2 YFSETQ. The CDR3: CASSPTTMSEQFF. The CDR3 DNA is TGCGCCAGCAGCCCGACTACTATGAGTGAGCAGTTCTTC.

This clonotype was picked up many times. The V and J genes are TRBV4-2 and TRBJ2-5; D assignment may be TRBD1 or TRBD2 (6 bases each). The germline gives CDR1 LGHNA, CDR2 YNFKEQ. The CDR3 spans 15 residues. Trimming shortened V by 0 bases and J by 5 bases, and 13 bases separated the two germline ends. CDR3 residues: CASSQDLGGGETQYF. The CDR3 region has the DNA TGTGCCAGCAGCCAAGATCTGGGGGGCGGTGAGACCCAGTACTTC.

Turning to this clonotype: One end of the junction does not line up with germline, which may come from a read error. The rearrangement joins TRBV12-3 or TRBV12-4 to TRBJ2-7, with a tentative D call TRBD2 (7 bases). This CDR3 comprises 16 residues. The CDR3 DNA follows: TGTGCCAGCAGTTTCTCTAGGGGGGAGGGCCCTTGCGAGCAGCACTTC. This codes for CASSFSRGEGPCEQHF.

The sample holds many counts of this clonotype. V and J are TRBV20-1 and TRBJ2-7, with 11 bases aligning to TRBD2. The ends lost 6 bases at V and 3 bases at J; junction bases unmatched: 7. The CDR3 has 14 residues. CDR1 DFQATT and CDR2 SNEGSKA come from the germline V gene (reference sequence). The CDR3: CSARATSGGYEQYF. Written as DNA, the CDR3 is TGCAGTGCGCGGGCTACTAGCGGGGGCTACGAGCAGTACTTC.

The chain has TRBV4-1 and TRBJ1-6; 10 bases map to TRBD1. Trimming cost V 1 base and J 10 bases; bases outside gene matches: 10. The CDR3 contains 17 residues. Germline V CDR1 and CDR2: MGHRA, YSYEKL. The chain's CDR3 is CASSQVPGTGDYSPLHF. The CDR3 region has the DNA TGCGCCAGCAGCCAAGTACCCGGGACAGGGGATTACTCACCCCTCCACTTT.

This clonotype was observed at least ten times. The chain combines TRBV11-2 with TRBJ2-5; no firm D call. The ends were cut back, 0 bases at V and 2 bases at J, with 19 bases in the middle. The CDR3 loop spans 18 amino acids. The germline V gene has CDR1 SGHAT and CDR2 FQNNGV. CDR3 sequence reads: CASSLDARGRGAQETQYF. As DNA, the CDR3 is TGTGCCAGCAGCTTAGACGCCCGAGGTCGCGGAGCTCAAGAGACCCAGTACTTC.

In its sample, this clonotype was seen many times. This chain uses TRBV28 with TRBJ1-2, with 8 bases matching TRBD1. The CDR3 spans 14 residues. J was trimmed by 5 bases and V by 6 bases; bases with no gene match: 8. Per the germline V gene, CDR1 is MDHEN and CDR2 is SYDVKM. CDR3 coding DNA: TGTGCCAGCAGGGATACCGGGACAGGATATGGCTACACCTTC. Residues: CASRDTGTGYGYTF.

The chain has TRBV5-6 and TRBJ2-7; a possible D gene is TRBD2 (6 bases). CDR1 is SGHDT and CDR2 is YYEEEE in the germline V gene. The ends were cut back, 2 bases at V and 7 bases at J, with 19 bases in the middle. This CDR3 has 15 residues. CDR3 bases: TGTGCCAGCAGCTTAGGATCGGGGGATTGGCATGAGCAGTACTTC. Translating gives CASSLGSGDWHEQYF.

This clonotype was detected ten times or more. This chain uses TRBV12-3 or TRBV12-4 with TRBJ2-6, with D perhaps TRBD1 (6 bases). V shed 6 bases and J shed 0 bases, with 9 bases lying between them. This CDR3 comprises 15 residues. The CDR3 loop is CASRQGLSGANVLTF. CDR3 coding DNA: TGTGCCAGCAGACAGGGCCTCTCTGGGGCCAACGTCCTGACTTTC.

In this sample, this clonotype turned up many times. The chain links TRBV2 to TRBJ2-2, with 9 bases aligning to TRBD1. J gave up 3 bases and V 7 bases, and 6 bases lay outside the gene matches. The germline V gene has CDR1 SNHLY and CDR2 FYNNEI. This CDR3 contains 15 residues. DNA for the CDR3: TGTGCCAGCACCAGGGACAGGGTGGACACCGGGGAGCTGTTTTTT. This codes for CASTRDRVDTGELFF. The complete variable domain, with remaining parts taken from reference TRBV2 and TRBJ2-2, reads EPEVTQTPSHQVTQMGQEVILRCVPISNHLYFYWYRQILGQKVEFLVSFYNNEISEKSEIFDDQFSVERPDGSNFTLKIRSTKLEDSAMYFCASTRDRVDTGELFFGEGSRLTVL.

The V gene is TRBV9, the J gene TRBJ2-3; weak D call: TRBD1 (6 bases). Trimming stripped 1 base from V and 0 bases from J, with 6 bases between. The CDR3 sequence is 14 residues long. CDR1 SGDLS and CDR2 YYNGEE come from the germline V gene. The CDR3 loop reads CASSVQGSTDTQYF. The CDR3 bases are TGTGCCAGCAGCGTACAGGGGAGCACAGATACGCAGTATTTT.